Included here is one T cell receptor (beta chain) sequence, with context. Its antigen is as yet unknown. A primer in the constant region served to generate TCR beta cDNA from approximately 460 ng of total RNA. Slightly modified ARM-PCR, run as three nested multiplex PCR rounds, produced the TCR beta libraries. PCR rounds one and two used TRBV1-TRBV30 forward primers with a C-beta reverse primer for 10 cycles each. TCRdb reprocessed the multiplex PCR reads via MiXCR and lists one record per CDR3 protein. Of roughly 120,000 distinct CDR3 sequences in the sample, 64% were seen once. This sample is part of a study of tumor-infiltrating lymphocytes in primary liver carcinoma. Study-wide results and caveats: Whereas tumor region pairs overlapped more, tumor-adjacent and tumor-blood pairs overlapped less.

The V gene end was trimmed by 2 bases and the J gene end by 4 bases; junction bases not matched to a gene: 8. The V gene's germline CDR1 is SGHAT and CDR2 FQNNGV. CDR3 length: 18 residues. Co-extracted RNA and DNA came from roughly 21-30 mg of unsorted bulk tissue. All of the tumor samples contained over 75% viable tumor cells. The sequencing sample was made of liver tumor tissue from sampling region 3. The subset denotes: tumor region T3, left-lateral pole. The gene calls are TRBV11-2 and TRBJ2-2; 12 nucleotides match TRBD2. This receptor was taken from a woman aged 55-69 years with primary liver carcinoma and hepatitis B virus infection. The CDR3 is CASSLTPRLAGATGELFF. DNA of the CDR3: TGTGCCAGCAGCTTAACCCCTCGACTAGCGGGAGCCACCGGGGAGCTGTTTTTT.